These 28 T cell receptor beta chains share one sample of origin, sequenced in a study of blood T cell repertoires in COVID-19. Some clones are missing from TCRdb's copy, which holds only in-frame ones; the method was immunoSEQ multiplex PCR. Of roughly 230,000 clones listed, 70% to 85% are singletons. Sequencing input: PBMCs or T cells enriched from blood (not recorded which). The receptors were gathered from an older woman who had recovered from COVID-19.

This clone was detected once. Other DNA sequences in the sample encode the same CDR3. The chain is built from TRBV5-1 and TRBJ1-1, with D unresolved. CDR1 SGHRS and CDR2 YFSETQ come from the germline V gene. The length of the CDR3 is 13 residues. The ends were cut back, 0 bases at V and 2 bases at J, with 5 bases in the middle. The CDR3 spells CASSLAGNTEAFF. The CDR3 region has the DNA TGCGCCAGCAGCTTGGCAGGAAACACTGAAGCTTTCTTT.

This chain connects TRBV19 to TRBJ2-3, with TRBD2 matching 13 bases. J lost 2 bases, V lost 5 bases, and 10 bases had no gene match. The CDR3 sequence is 18 residues long. Looked up from germline, CDR1 is LNHDA and CDR2 is SQIVND (reference sequence). The CDR3 DNA reads TGTGCCAGTAGTCCACTCCAGGGACTAGCGGGGAACACAGATACGCAGTATTTT. Translating gives CASSPLQGLAGNTDTQYF. Full variable domain (rest looked up from reference TRBV19 and TRBJ2-3): DGGITQSPKYLFRKEGQNVTLSCEQNLNHDAMYWYRQDPGQGLRLIYYSQIVNDFQKGDIAEGYSVSREKKESFPLTVTSAQKNPTAFYLCASSPLQGLAGNTDTQYFGPGTRLTVL.

The chain joins TRBV7-3 to TRBJ1-6; 8 nucleotides align to TRBD1. V shed 7 bases, J shed 7 bases, and the junction held 12 bases outside the gene matches. The CDR3 sequence is 16 residues long. CDR1 and CDR2 from the germline V gene are SGHTA and FQGTGA. CDR3 nucleotides: TGTGCCAGCACCTCAAATCCCAGACAGGGGAATTCACCCCTCCACTTT. It specifies CASTSNPRQGNSPLHF.

The chain couples TRBV6-5 to TRBJ2-3; a weak D match, TRBD2 (5 bases). The germline CDR1 and CDR2 sequences are MNHEY and SVGAGI. V lost 0 bases and J 1 base, leaving 8 bases between the germline ends. The CDR3 has 15 residues. This CDR3 is CASSYSEDRTDTQYF. The CDR3 DNA follows: TGTGCCAGCAGTTACTCGGAGGACCGCACAGATACGCAGTATTTT.

This chain uses TRBV18 with TRBJ2-4; possible D gene TRBD1, 6 bases. CDR3 length: 16 amino acids. CDR1 is KGHSH and CDR2 is LQKENI in the germline V gene. V lost 3 bases to trimming and J lost 1 base, with 13 bases between them. CDR3 nucleotides: TGTGCCAGCTCACCCCCCTCAGGGGCGGCCAAAAACATTCAGTACTTC. This translates into CASSPPSGAAKNIQYF.

This clone was recorded only once. The chain joins TRBV2 to TRBJ1-5; D is perhaps TRBD1 (5 bases). The CDR3 runs 15 residues. V was shortened by 6 bases and J by 2 bases, with 14 bases between the two germline ends. Per germline, CDR1 SNHLY and CDR2 FYNNEI. The DNA of the CDR3 is TGTGCCAGCAGGGAGTGGGGAGGGGGCAATCAGCCCCAGCATTTT. Protein sequence: CASREWGGGNQPQHF.

The V call is TRBV19, the J call TRBJ2-2; 14 nucleotides line up with TRBD2. The V segment lost 7 bases and the J segment 4 bases; nucleotides outside the gene matches: 11. CDR3 size: 18 residues. Germline V gives CDR1 LNHDA, CDR2 SQIVND (reference sequence). The CDR3 bases are TGTGCCAGTACCTTCTCCGGGACTAGCGGGAGTGGCACCGGGGAGCTGTTTTTT. Protein: CASTFSGTSGSGTGELFF.

The V and J genes are TRBV10-3 and TRBJ1-1; TRBD1 might be the D (5 bases). This CDR3 region has 12 residues. Trimming removed 0 bases at V and 11 bases at J, with 10 bases between. The germline CDR1 and CDR2 sequences are ENHRY and SYGVKD. For the CDR3, the DNA is TGTGCCATCAGTGAGTCAGCAGGGCCGGCTTTCTTT. Translated, it gives CAISESAGPAFF.

The chain employs TRBV3-1 (or the pseudogene TRBV3-2) and TRBJ2-1, with D possibly matching TRBD1 (6 bases). The V end lost 1 base, the J end lost 6 bases, and 13 bases lay between the germline ends. The germline gives CDR1 LGHDT, CDR2 YNNKEL (reference sequence). The CDR3 is made up of 15 amino acids. The CDR3 bases are TGTGCCAGCAGCCAAGGCCCGGACAGCATCAATGAGCAGTTCTTC. Its translation: CASSQGPDSINEQFF.

The chain combines TRBV10-3 with TRBJ1-1, with TRBD1 matching 8 bases. CDR3 size: 13 residues. The germline V gene encodes CDR1 ENHRY and CDR2 SYGVKD. J was trimmed by 5 bases and V by 3 bases; bases with no gene match: 2. Here the CDR3 reads CAISEQGDTEAFF. The CDR3 DNA follows: TGTGCCATCAGTGAACAGGGGGATACTGAAGCTTTCTTT.

The chain links TRBV4-1 to TRBJ1-2; 7 nucleotides agree with TRBD1. V dropped 3 bases and J dropped 0; count of bases not matched to a gene: 4. This CDR3 region has 15 residues. Germline CDR1 and CDR2: MGHRA and YSYEKL. The CDR3 DNA follows: TGCGCCAGCAGCCAGATGGGGACAGCTAACTATGGCTACACCTTC. It codes for CASSQMGTANYGYTF.

The chain has TRBV18 and TRBJ2-1, with 7 nucleotides matching TRBD2. V trimming: 3 bases; J trimming: 0 bases; junction bases outside the gene matches: 2. Germline V gene data show CDR1 as KGHSH and CDR2 as LQKENI. The CDR3 consists of 15 residues. The CDR3 DNA is TGTGCCAGCTCACCTACGGGGGGCTCCTACAATGAGCAGTTCTTC. This translates into CASSPTGGSYNEQFF.

This chain connects TRBV12-5 to TRBJ1-2; 7 bases fit TRBD1. The V gene end was trimmed by 0 bases and the J gene end by 0 bases; junction bases not matched to a gene: 16. The CDR3 contains 20 residues. CDR1 and CDR2 from the germline V gene are LGHNT and FRNRAP. In DNA form, the CDR3 reads TGTGCTAGTGGTTTGGTACGGCTAGGGGGCAGGGCGGCTGCTAACTATGGCTACACCTTC. The encoded protein is CASGLVRLGGRAAANYGYTF.

This clone was seen a few times. The genes are TRBV7-9 and TRBJ2-5; weak D call: TRBD1 (5 bases). Germline CDR1 SEHNR, CDR2 FQNEAQ (reference sequence). This CDR3 contains 13 residues. The V and J ends lost 5 bases and 4 bases respectively, with 11 bases between them. CDR3 in amino acids: CASSKTERETQYF. The CDR3 coding sequence is TGTGCCAGCAGCAAGACAGAACGAGAGACCCAGTACTTC.

The chain uses TRBV16 and TRBJ2-1, with 9 nucleotides matching TRBD2. Germline CDR1 is KGHSY and CDR2 is FQNENV. After removal of 1 base from V and 8 bases from J, the junction contained 12 bases not matched to a gene. The CDR3 is 17 amino acids. The CDR3 nucleotides are TGTGCCAGCAGCCAATTAGGGGGCGGGAGGGCCGAGGATGAGCAGTTCTTC. Protein product: CASSQLGGGRAEDEQFF.

This chain joins TRBV7-9 and TRBJ2-7; D is perhaps TRBD1 (6 bases). The CDR3 has 15 amino acids. Trimming cost V 1 base and J 0 bases, with 10 bases left between them. Germline loops: CDR1 SEHNR, CDR2 FQNEAQ (reference sequence). CDR3 sequence reads: CASSLDEDSSYEQYF. In nucleotides, the CDR3 is TGTGCCAGCAGCTTAGATGAGGACAGCTCCTACGAGCAGTACTTC.

J is TRBJ1-3 and V is TRBV7-2; TRBD1 is a possible D gene (6 bases). V lost 8 bases to trimming and J lost 0 bases, with 11 bases between them. The CDR3 length is 14 residues. The germline CDR1 and CDR2 sequences are SGHTA and FQGNSA. This CDR3 is CASGDRTSGNTIYF. The CDR3, as DNA: TGTGCCAGCGGTGACAGGACCTCTGGAAACACCATATATTTT.

The J gene is TRBJ1-1, the V gene TRBV7-8, with D perhaps TRBD1 (5 bases). Trimming removed 1 base from V and 1 base from J, with 13 bases in between. Germline V gene sequence: CDR1 SGHVS, CDR2 FQNEAQ. The CDR3 is made up of 16 amino acids. The CDR3 protein is CASSLVVGHWNTEAFF. CDR3 in DNA: TGTGCCAGCAGCTTAGTGGTGGGGCACTGGAACACTGAAGCTTTCTTT.

At least ten counts were recorded for this clone. The V gene is TRBV2, the J gene TRBJ2-7; 7 nucleotides agree with TRBD2. The CDR3 runs 15 residues. Germline CDR1 reads SNHLY; CDR2 reads FYNNEI. The V and J ends lost 7 bases and 2 bases, in that order; junction bases with no gene match: 11. The CDR3 nucleotides read TGTGCCAGCACGAACCGCGGGAGCTCGGCCTACGAGCAGTACTTC. Translated, it gives CASTNRGSSAYEQYF.

This clone was picked up a small number of times. V gene TRBV7-3 combines with J gene TRBJ1-6, with D perhaps TRBD1 (6 bases). The V end lost 5 bases, the J end lost 5 bases, and 13 bases lay between the germline ends. The germline gives CDR1 SGHTA, CDR2 FQGTGA. This CDR3 contains 15 residues. CDR3 region: CASSPQGGDNSPLHF. CDR3 nucleotide sequence: TGTGCCAGCAGCCCACAGGGTGGTGATAATTCACCCCTCCACTTT.

The chain carries TRBV7-3 and TRBJ2-3; TRBD1 matches 11 bases. J was trimmed by 5 bases and V by 5 bases; bases with no gene match: 6. Germline CDR1 and CDR2: SGHTA and FQGTGA. This CDR3 comprises 15 residues. The CDR3 protein is CASSNRDRGIDTQYF. CDR3 DNA sequence: TGTGCCAGCAGCAACCGGGACAGGGGGATAGATACGCAGTATTTT.

The chain carries TRBV15 and TRBJ2-1; 8 positions agree with TRBD2. V lost 5 bases to trimming and J lost 8 bases; unmatched junction nucleotides: 11. Germline V gene data show CDR1 as LNHNV and CDR2 as YYDKDF (reference sequence). The CDR3 runs to 15 residues. The CDR3 DNA sequence: TGTGCCACCAGCGGAGGCGGGAGGCACGGAGATGAGCAGTTCTTC. It is translated as CATSGGGRHGDEQFF.

The sample holds a few counts of this clone. Distinct nucleotide sequences in the sample also encode this CDR3. This chain joins TRBV5-1 and TRBJ2-2, with 8 bases identical to TRBD2. CDR3 length: 14 residues. The germline gives CDR1 SGHRS, CDR2 YFSETQ. Trimming took 4 bases from V and 4 from J; bases not matched to a gene: 3. The CDR3 loop is CASSLSGGTGELFF. The CDR3 DNA reads as TGCGCCAGCAGCCTGAGCGGGGGCACCGGGGAGCTGTTTTTT.

The chain employs TRBV28 and TRBJ2-7; 7 positions match TRBD1. Germline CDR1 reads MDHEN; CDR2 reads SYDVKM. Trimming at V came to 7 bases and at J to 1 base, leaving 4 bases not matched to a gene. The CDR3 totals 13 residues. DNA of the CDR3: TGTGCCAGCACCTCGGGACAGTCCTACGAGCAGTACTTC. The encoded protein is CASTSGQSYEQYF.

This clone has a single count. This rearrangement joins TRBV29-1 to TRBJ1-1; TRBD1 might be the D (5 bases). Germline values: CDR1 SQVTM, CDR2 ANQGSEA. This CDR3 is built from 13 residues. Trimming left V 3 bases short and J 4 bases short, with 12 bases between. This chain's CDR3 is CSVDGPGGTEAFF. Written as DNA, the CDR3 is TGCAGCGTTGACGGGCCGGGGGGCACTGAAGCTTTCTTT.

The chain couples TRBV19 to TRBJ1-1; D is undetermined. CDR1 LNHDA and CDR2 SQIVND come from the germline V gene (reference sequence). Between the trimmed V and J ends, which lost 5 bases and 0 bases, there was a span of 7 bases. This CDR3 comprises 13 residues. CDR3 nucleotides: TGTGCCAGTAGTCCTCAGGTGAACACTGAAGCTTTCTTT. Translation: CASSPQVNTEAFF.

Only a few counts were recorded for this clone. This chain uses TRBV10-3 with TRBJ2-5; possible D gene TRBD2, 5 bases. The V gene lost 2 bases and the J gene lost 3 bases, with 7 bases spanning the gap. Germline V CDR1 and CDR2: ENHRY, SYGVKD. The CDR3 totals 13 residues. CDR3 DNA: TGTGCCATCAGTGAGGGACTCAAAGAGACCCAGTACTTC. Translated, it gives CAISEGLKETQYF.

The chain links TRBV18 to TRBJ1-6, with 9 bases lining up with TRBD1. Per germline, CDR1 KGHSH and CDR2 LQKENI. V lost 5 bases and J lost 9; bases outside the gene matches: 8. The CDR3 has 15 amino acids. The CDR3 DNA reads as TGTGCCAGCTCAACGTCGGGACAGGGTGGTTCACCCCTCCACTTT. It codes for CASSTSGQGGSPLHF.